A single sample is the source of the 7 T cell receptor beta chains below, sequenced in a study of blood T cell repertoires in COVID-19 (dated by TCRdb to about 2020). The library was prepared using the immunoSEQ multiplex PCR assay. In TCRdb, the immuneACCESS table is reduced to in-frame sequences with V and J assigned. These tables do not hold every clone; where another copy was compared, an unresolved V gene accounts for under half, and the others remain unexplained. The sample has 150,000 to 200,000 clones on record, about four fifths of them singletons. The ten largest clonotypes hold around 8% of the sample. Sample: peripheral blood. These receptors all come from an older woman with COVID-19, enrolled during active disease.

CDR3 sequence: CASSLASLADTDTQYF. The CDR3 DNA follows: TGCGCCAGCAGCTTGGCTTCACTAGCGGACACAGATACGCAGTATTTT. V is TRBV5-1 and J is TRBJ2-3; 8 bases align to TRBD2. The germline V gene encodes CDR1 SGHRS and CDR2 YFSETQ. The CDR3 covers 16 residues. Losses at the gene ends were 0 bases for V and 2 bases for J; bases not matched to a gene: 5.

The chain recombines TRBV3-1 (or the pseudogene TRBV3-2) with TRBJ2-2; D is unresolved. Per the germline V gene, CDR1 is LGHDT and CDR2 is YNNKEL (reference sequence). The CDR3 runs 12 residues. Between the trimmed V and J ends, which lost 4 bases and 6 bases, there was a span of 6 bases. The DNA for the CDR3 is TGTGCCAGCAGCCCTCGCGCCGGGGAGCTGTTTTTT. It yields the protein CASSPRAGELFF.

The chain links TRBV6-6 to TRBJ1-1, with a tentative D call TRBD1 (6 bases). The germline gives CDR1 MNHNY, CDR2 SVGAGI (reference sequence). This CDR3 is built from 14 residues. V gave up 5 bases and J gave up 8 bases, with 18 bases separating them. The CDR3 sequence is CASSKPQGPPEAFF. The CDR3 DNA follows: TGTGCCAGCAGTAAACCACAGGGTCCCCCCGAAGCTTTCTTT.

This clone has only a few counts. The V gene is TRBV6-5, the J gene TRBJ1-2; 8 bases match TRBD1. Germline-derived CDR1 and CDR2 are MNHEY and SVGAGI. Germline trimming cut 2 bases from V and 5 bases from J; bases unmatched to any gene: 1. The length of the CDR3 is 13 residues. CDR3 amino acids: CASSYRTGYGYTF. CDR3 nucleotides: TGTGCCAGCAGTTACCGGACAGGGTATGGCTACACCTTC.

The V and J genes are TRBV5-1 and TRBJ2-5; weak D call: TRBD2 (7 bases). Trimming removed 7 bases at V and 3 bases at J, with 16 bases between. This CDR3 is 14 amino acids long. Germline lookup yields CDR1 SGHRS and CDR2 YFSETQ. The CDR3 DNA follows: TGCGCCAGCGGCAAGGGGGGGATCGAAGAGACCCAGTACTTC. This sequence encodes CASGKGGIEETQYF.

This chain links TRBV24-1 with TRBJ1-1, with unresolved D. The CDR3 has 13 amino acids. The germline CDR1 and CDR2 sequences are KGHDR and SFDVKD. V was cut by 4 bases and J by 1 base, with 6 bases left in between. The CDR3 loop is CATSDSQNTEAFF. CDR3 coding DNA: TGTGCCACCAGTGACTCACAGAACACTGAAGCTTTCTTT.

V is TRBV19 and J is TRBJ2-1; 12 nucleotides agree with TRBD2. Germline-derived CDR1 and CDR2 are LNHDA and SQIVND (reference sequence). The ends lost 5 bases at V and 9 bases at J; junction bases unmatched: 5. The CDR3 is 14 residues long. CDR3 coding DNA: TGTGCCAGTAGTCTAGCGGGAGGGCCGGGTGAGCAGTTCTTC. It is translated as CASSLAGGPGEQFF.